This TCR beta chain comes out of a study of T cells in Graves' hyperthyroidism and ophthalmopathy (dated by TCRdb to between 2017 and 2020). About the investigation overall: Peripheral blood samples were taken at initial diagnosis, before any treatment was given. To identify TCR V-J signatures that set the groups apart, the researchers used a discovery cohort of about a hundred patients, made up of fewer than 50 with Graves' ophthalmopathy and some 58 with stable Graves' hyperthyroidism. Whether ophthalmopathy could be predicted prospectively was tested in an independent validation cohort made up of roughly 19 hyperthyroidism patients plus 17 patients who later progressed to ophthalmopathy. The roughly 100 discovery patients were randomly divided into training and test sets at a 7:3 ratio. In addition, the study compared T-cell repertoires in thyroid tissue and in blood from five to seven Graves' hyperthyroidism patients. Once sampling was done, hyperthyroidism patients were given methimazole at a starting dose of 30 mg daily, whereas ophthalmopathy patients were given high-dose intravenous methylprednisolone. The paper reports TCR Vbeta CDR3 sequencing of over 120 peripheral blood samples: over 40 ophthalmopathy, 70 to 85 hyperthyroidism and approximately 17 progressor patients. Summary of the overall study and its limitations: During validation, the model predicted progression to ophthalmopathy a median of about 5.9 months ahead of onset, with more than 55% sensitivity and 72.22% specificity. Most expanded thyroid clonotypes (frequency above 0.001) were also found in blood, which suggests that blood repertoires may mirror thyroid immune responses. No statistical method was used to set the sample size in advance, and investigators knew the group allocation. A model built on a 13 V-J signature distinguished ophthalmopathy from stable hyperthyroidism, reaching about 89% sensitivity and about 81% specificity in cross-validation and 80%/75% in testing.

Looking up the germline V gene (reference sequence) yields CDR1 MNHEY and CDR2 SMNVEV. The trim is 2 bases for V and 6 bases for J, with a gap of 10 bases between the germline ends. From its cysteine to its phenylalanine, the CDR3 spans 13 amino acids. The only DNA kept is the CDR3, 39 bases in frame from the first base. The TCR beta CDR3 regions were amplified from RNA transcripts. A first-round RT-PCR of the TCR CDR3 used the HTBI primer set with the Qiagen OneStep RT-PCR kit. A second multiplex PCR round built the libraries, followed by size selection and purification. Paired-end sequencing of the libraries was performed with 100 bp reads on an Illumina HiSeq2000. Processing in the source paper ran as follows. SOAPnuke was used to process the raw data, throwing out any read that contained adapters or uncalled bases, had a mean Phred below 15, or lacked an exact constant-primer or identifier match. High-quality paired reads were merged using COPE v1.2.5, and each unique nucleotide sequence was defined as a clonotype. MiTCR v1.1 was used to align the clonotypes against IMGT TRBV, TRBD and TRBJ reference segments. Analysis was restricted to V-J combinations with a frequency above 0.0001, which covered roughly 99% of repertoires. The TCS score was defined as F50 (clonal expansion) divided by E x V (chaos), with BLOSUM62-based TCRdist calculated between CDR3 peptides within each V-J. Welch's t-statistics and random forest reduced roughly 540 V-J features to 10 to 15, which were used in a naive Bayes classifier (R e1071). TCRdb redid the processing of the public reads, applying fastp at Q25 and MiXCR, and retained in-frame beta chains. Every distinct CDR3 protein forms one entry, paired with its most common genes and DNA. These V and J calls derive from TCRdb rather than the authors' analysis. In all, the sample holds hundreds of thousands of distinct CDR3 sequences, and about 20% of those were seen once. Of the sample, 34% is held by the ten largest clones.

In the ophthalmopathy patients, disease was moderately to severely active, with a Clinical Activity Score of 3 or more, a NOSPECS grade of 4 or more, and a duration of less than 3 months. Exclusion was applied to patients with uncontrolled infections, other autoimmune diseases, pregnancy or lactation. Diagnoses relied on clinical symptoms, serum thyroxine and TRAb, thyroid ultrasound and orbital computed tomography. Ficoll-Paque density gradient centrifugation was used to isolate PBMCs from around 9.1 ml of fresh peripheral blood. Total RNA was extracted with Trizol reagent, and quality was checked on an Agilent 2100 Bioanalyzer. As regards this clonotype: The specificity of this receptor is unknown. Base qualities are not recorded, but no much larger clone differs from it by a single base.

The clonotype comes from a man younger than 40 with Graves' ophthalmopathy. Sequencing was done on a sample of blood. Recombination linked TRBV27 to TRBJ1-1, with TRBD1 tentatively as D gene (6 bases match). CDR3 protein: CASSLLGAAEAFF. The DNA sequence is given as TGTGCCAGCAGTTTACTGGGGGCCGCTGAAGCTTTCTTT.